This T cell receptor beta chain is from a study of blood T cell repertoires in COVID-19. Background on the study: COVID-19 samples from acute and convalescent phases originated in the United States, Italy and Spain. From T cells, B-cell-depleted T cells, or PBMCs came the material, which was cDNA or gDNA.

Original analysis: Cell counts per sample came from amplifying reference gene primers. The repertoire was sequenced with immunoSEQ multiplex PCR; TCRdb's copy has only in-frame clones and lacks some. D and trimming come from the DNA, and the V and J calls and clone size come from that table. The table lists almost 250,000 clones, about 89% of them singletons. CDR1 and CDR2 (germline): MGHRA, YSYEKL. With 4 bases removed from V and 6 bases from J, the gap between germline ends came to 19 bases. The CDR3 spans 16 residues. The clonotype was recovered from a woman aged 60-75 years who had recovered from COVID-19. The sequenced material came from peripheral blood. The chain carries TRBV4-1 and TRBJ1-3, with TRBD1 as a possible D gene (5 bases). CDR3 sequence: CASSRHSAGAENTIYF. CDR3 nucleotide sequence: TGCGCCAGCAGCCGCCACAGCGCTGGGGCCGAAAACACCATATATTTT.